The rows below give T cell receptor beta chains drawn from one sample of a study of blood T cell repertoires in COVID-19. The protocol was immunoSEQ multiplex PCR, while the TCRdb copy is restricted to in-frame clones and leaves out a portion. Of 250,000 to 350,000 clones in the sample, approximately 86% were seen once. Sequencing was performed on PBMCs or T cells enriched from blood (not recorded which). Receptors originate from a woman between 18 and 29 years old who had recovered from COVID-19. The CDR3 runs from the conserved cysteine through the conserved F or W. A D gene is named only where the DNA matches it firmly. Some rows mark clone size as missing; the rest say once, few, many or name a class of expanded clone.

d_gene: TRBD1; len: 15; abundance: -; v_gene: TRBV7-3; j_gene: TRBJ1-2; CDR3nt: TGTGCCAGCGCACCCCAGCCGGGACAGGGGATAACTTGGTCCTTC; CDR3aa: CASAPQPGQGITWSF
d_gene: -; len: 16; abundance: once; v_gene: TRBV9; j_gene: TRBJ2-3; CDR3nt: TGTGCCAGCAGCATACGGGCTTCACGGGGTCCAGATACGCAGTATTTT; CDR3aa: CASSIRASRGPDTQYF
d_gene: TRBD2; len: 16; abundance: -; v_gene: TRBV4-3; j_gene: TRBJ2-7; CDR3nt: TGCGCCAGCAGCCAAGGTCCGGCTAGCGGGAAGTACGAGCAGTACTTC; CDR3aa: CASSQGPASGKYEQYF
d_gene: TRBD1; len: 13; abundance: -; v_gene: TRBV6-5; j_gene: TRBJ1-6; CDR3nt: TGTGCCAGCAGCGCCGGGACAGTGGCACCCCTCCACTTT; CDR3aa: CASSAGTVAPLHF
d_gene: TRBD1; len: 16; abundance: -; v_gene: TRBV9; j_gene: TRBJ1-6; CDR3nt: TGTGCCAGCAGCGCGAGGGGGACAGGGGCTAATTCACCCCTCCACTTT; CDR3aa: CASSARGTGANSPLHF
d_gene: TRBD2; len: 19; abundance: -; v_gene: TRBV2; j_gene: TRBJ2-1; CDR3nt: TGTGCCAGCCGAAAGAGTATAAGGCGCCTAGCGGGCGCCTACAATGAGCAGTTCTTC; CDR3aa: CASRKSIRRLAGAYNEQFF
d_gene: TRBD2; len: 16; abundance: -; v_gene: TRBV24-1; j_gene: TRBJ2-7; CDR3nt: TGTGCCACCAGTGATCCAATAGCGGGAGGGCCGGATGAGCAGTACTTC; CDR3aa: CATSDPIAGGPDEQYF
d_gene: -; len: 14; abundance: -; v_gene: TRBV19; j_gene: TRBJ1-1; CDR3nt: TGTGCCAGTAGTAAGTTGGAGGGAGAGCCTGAAGCTTTCTTT; CDR3aa: CASSKLEGEPEAFF
d_gene: -; len: 12; abundance: few; v_gene: TRBV28; j_gene: TRBJ1-1; CDR3nt: TGTGCCAGCAGCTACGTTTGGGGCGAAGCTTTCTTT; CDR3aa: CASSYVWGEAFF
d_gene: -; len: 16; abundance: -; v_gene: TRBV4-1; j_gene: TRBJ1-3; CDR3nt: TGCGCCAGCAGTCTTAAATACTCAAGCTCTGGAAACACCATATATTTT; CDR3aa: CASSLKYSSSGNTIYF
d_gene: -; len: 12; abundance: few; v_gene: TRBV30; j_gene: TRBJ1-6; CDR3nt: TGTGCCGCAACCCCCGGGAATTCACCCCTCCACTTT; CDR3aa: CAATPGNSPLHF
d_gene: -; len: 12; abundance: -; v_gene: TRBV28; j_gene: TRBJ1-2; CDR3nt: TGTGCCAGCAGTTTACGGTTGTATGGCTACACCTTC; CDR3aa: CASSLRLYGYTF
d_gene: TRBD1; len: 14; abundance: -; v_gene: TRBV9; j_gene: TRBJ1-3; CDR3nt: TGTGCCAGCAGAGCAGGGGGCTCTGGAAACACCATATATTTT; CDR3aa: CASRAGGSGNTIYF
d_gene: -; len: 16; abundance: once; v_gene: TRBV24-1; j_gene: TRBJ2-1; CDR3nt: TGTGCCACCAGTGATTCCCCCTGGAAGGCTAGCAATGAGCAGTTCTTC; CDR3aa: CATSDSPWKASNEQFF
d_gene: -; len: 14; abundance: -; v_gene: TRBV9; j_gene: TRBJ1-1; CDR3nt: TGTGCCAGCAGCGAAGGGGCCAGGAGCACTGAAGCTTTCTTT; CDR3aa: CASSEGARSTEAFF
d_gene: -; len: 13; abundance: -; v_gene: TRBV27; j_gene: TRBJ1-5; CDR3nt: TGTGCCAGCGCGCTCGGGGGAAATCAGCCCCAGCATTTT; CDR3aa: CASALGGNQPQHF
d_gene: -; len: 14; abundance: -; v_gene: TRBV9; j_gene: TRBJ1-6; CDR3nt: TGTGCCAGCAGCGTAGATGGCTTAAATTCACCCCTCCACTTT; CDR3aa: CASSVDGLNSPLHF
d_gene: TRBD1; len: 14; abundance: -; v_gene: TRBV24-1; j_gene: TRBJ1-1; CDR3nt: TGTGCCACCAGTGATTCAGGGGGGACCACTGAAGCTTTCTTT; CDR3aa: CATSDSGGTTEAFF
d_gene: -; len: 14; abundance: -; v_gene: TRBV4-3; j_gene: TRBJ2-1; CDR3nt: TGCGCCAGCAGTCTTATTAGTCCCTACAATGAGCAGTTCTTC; CDR3aa: CASSLISPYNEQFF
d_gene: TRBD2; len: 19; abundance: -; v_gene: TRBV28; j_gene: TRBJ2-3; CDR3nt: TGTGCCAGCAGTTTTCCGGTGGGACTAGCGGGACTTCCAACAGATACGCAGTATTTT; CDR3aa: CASSFPVGLAGLPTDTQYF
d_gene: -; len: 13; abundance: few; v_gene: TRBV19; j_gene: TRBJ2-7; CDR3nt: TGTGCCAGTGGAAAAGGACAGTCCTACGAGCAGTACTTC; CDR3aa: CASGKGQSYEQYF
d_gene: -; len: 13; abundance: -; v_gene: TRBV12-3/TRBV12-4; j_gene: TRBJ1-1; CDR3nt: TGTGCCAGCAGTACCCAGGGAAGGACTGAAGCTTTCTTT; CDR3aa: CASSTQGRTEAFF
d_gene: TRBD2; len: 12; abundance: once; v_gene: TRBV11-3; j_gene: TRBJ2-1; CDR3nt: TGTGCCAGCAGCCAGGCGGGGGGGGAGCAGTTCTTC; CDR3aa: CASSQAGGEQFF
d_gene: -; len: 16; abundance: -; v_gene: TRBV5-6; j_gene: TRBJ2-1; CDR3nt: TGTGCCAGCAGCTTGTTAGATTCAACCCCGGACAATGAGCAGTTCTTC; CDR3aa: CASSLLDSTPDNEQFF
d_gene: -; len: 13; abundance: few; v_gene: TRBV30; j_gene: TRBJ2-1; CDR3nt: TGTGCCTCCTCCTCCGGGATTTACAATGAGCAGTTCTTC; CDR3aa: CASSSGIYNEQFF
d_gene: TRBD1; len: 16; abundance: -; v_gene: TRBV30; j_gene: TRBJ2-7; CDR3nt: TGTGCCTGGAGTCGTACCAACAGGGGGCCGGCCTACGAGCAGTACTTC; CDR3aa: CAWSRTNRGPAYEQYF
d_gene: TRBD1; len: 16; abundance: -; v_gene: TRBV3-1/TRBV3-2; j_gene: TRBJ1-3; CDR3nt: TGTGCCAGCAGCCAAGGCCCCGGGACAGGCGGAAACACCATATATTTT; CDR3aa: CASSQGPGTGGNTIYF
d_gene: TRBD1; len: 15; abundance: once; v_gene: TRBV3-1/TRBV3-2; j_gene: TRBJ1-2; CDR3nt: TGTGCCAGCAGCGATACGACAGGGATCGAAAATGGCTACACCTTC; CDR3aa: CASSDTTGIENGYTF
d_gene: TRBD2; len: 16; abundance: -; v_gene: TRBV5-1; j_gene: TRBJ2-4; CDR3nt: TGCGCCAGCAGCCCGAGCCTAGCGGGAGCCAAAAACATTCAGTACTTC; CDR3aa: CASSPSLAGAKNIQYF
d_gene: TRBD1; len: 12; abundance: -; v_gene: TRBV5-1; j_gene: TRBJ2-7; CDR3nt: TGCGCCAGCAGCTTACAGGGGGCCGAGCAGTACTTC; CDR3aa: CASSLQGAEQYF
d_gene: TRBD2; len: 16; abundance: -; v_gene: TRBV5-1; j_gene: TRBJ2-1; CDR3nt: TGCGCCAGCAGCCCGGGACTAGCGGGCATCCTCAATGAGCAGTTCTTC; CDR3aa: CASSPGLAGILNEQFF
d_gene: -; len: 14; abundance: -; v_gene: TRBV7-9; j_gene: TRBJ1-1; CDR3nt: TGTGCCAGCAGCTTAGCTGGCGGGGTCTCTGAAGCTTTCTTT; CDR3aa: CASSLAGGVSEAFF
d_gene: TRBD2; len: 16; abundance: -; v_gene: TRBV7-3; j_gene: TRBJ2-1; CDR3nt: TGTGCCAGCAGCTCTAGCGGGGCGGTCTCCTACAATGAGCAGTTCTTC; CDR3aa: CASSSSGAVSYNEQFF
d_gene: -; len: 14; abundance: -; v_gene: TRBV21-1; j_gene: TRBJ1-2; CDR3nt: TGTGCCAGCAGCAAAGGCGGCGGTCTAGAGGGCTACACCTTC; CDR3aa: CASSKGGGLEGYTF
d_gene: -; len: 16; abundance: -; v_gene: TRBV9; j_gene: TRBJ1-3; CDR3nt: TGTGCCAGCAGCGTAGATGGTCCAGGCTCTGGAAACACCATATATTTT; CDR3aa: CASSVDGPGSGNTIYF
d_gene: -; len: 13; abundance: -; v_gene: TRBV27; j_gene: TRBJ1-2; CDR3nt: TGTGCCAGCAGTTTGTCGCAGGGCGGTGGCTACACCTTC; CDR3aa: CASSLSQGGGYTF
d_gene: -; len: 13; abundance: -; v_gene: TRBV28; j_gene: TRBJ2-1; CDR3nt: TGCGCGATGAGCGGTAGCTCCTACAATGAGCAGTTCTTC; CDR3aa: CAMSGSSYNEQFF
d_gene: TRBD1; len: 16; abundance: -; v_gene: TRBV28; j_gene: TRBJ1-5; CDR3nt: TGTGCCAGCAGGCCCCTAGGACAGGGGGGCGTTTGGCCCCAGCATTTT; CDR3aa: CASRPLGQGGVWPQHF
d_gene: -; len: 13; abundance: -; v_gene: TRBV7-2; j_gene: TRBJ1-2; CDR3nt: TGTGCCAGCAGCTTATCGGGGTACTATGGCTACACCTTC; CDR3aa: CASSLSGYYGYTF
d_gene: -; len: 13; abundance: once; v_gene: TRBV28; j_gene: TRBJ1-5; CDR3nt: TGTGCCAGCATCCTACAGGGAAGTCAGCCCCAGCATTTT; CDR3aa: CASILQGSQPQHF
d_gene: -; len: 15; abundance: -; v_gene: TRBV4-3; j_gene: TRBJ1-1; CDR3nt: TGCGCCAGCAGCCAAGATCAGGGACACCAAGATGAAGCTTTCTTT; CDR3aa: CASSQDQGHQDEAFF
d_gene: -; len: 17; abundance: -; v_gene: TRBV6-2/TRBV6-3; j_gene: TRBJ2-7; CDR3nt: TGTGCCAGCAGTTACTCGAGGACAGCCTACATCTCCTACGAGCAGTACTTC; CDR3aa: CASSYSRTAYISYEQYF
d_gene: -; len: 18; abundance: -; v_gene: TRBV7-3; j_gene: TRBJ2-7; CDR3nt: TGTGCCAGCAGCTTAGGGGCACCGGGACAACGCCTTTCCTACGAGCAGTACTTC; CDR3aa: CASSLGAPGQRLSYEQYF
d_gene: -; len: 14; abundance: -; v_gene: TRBV9; j_gene: TRBJ2-1; CDR3nt: TGTGCCAGCAGCCTCCCGGGGGTCGGTTATGAGCAGTTCTTC; CDR3aa: CASSLPGVGYEQFF
d_gene: TRBD1; len: 17; abundance: -; v_gene: TRBV4-1; j_gene: TRBJ1-4; CDR3nt: TGCGCCAGCAGCCAAGCTATGACGGGACAGGGGAATGAAAAACTGTTTTTT; CDR3aa: CASSQAMTGQGNEKLFF
d_gene: -; len: 17; abundance: -; v_gene: TRBV28; j_gene: TRBJ2-7; CDR3nt: TGTGCCAGCAGTTTGGGGCTGTCGGCCTCGCGAACCTACGAGCAGTACTTC; CDR3aa: CASSLGLSASRTYEQYF
d_gene: -; len: 13; abundance: -; v_gene: TRBV9; j_gene: TRBJ1-1; CDR3nt: TGTGCCAGCAGCGTAGAACTGGCGGCCGAAGCTTTCTTT; CDR3aa: CASSVELAAEAFF
d_gene: TRBD1; len: 19; abundance: -; v_gene: TRBV24-1; j_gene: TRBJ2-7; CDR3nt: TGTGCCACCAGTGATTCCCGCGCCACTGGACAGGGGTCATCCTACGAGCAGTACTTC; CDR3aa: CATSDSRATGQGSSYEQYF
d_gene: -; len: 14; abundance: -; v_gene: TRBV18; j_gene: TRBJ1-4; CDR3nt: TGTGCCAGCTCACCAGGGGGCGTCGGTGAAAAACTGTTTTTT; CDR3aa: CASSPGGVGEKLFF
d_gene: -; len: 12; abundance: -; v_gene: TRBV7-9; j_gene: TRBJ2-5; CDR3nt: TGTGCCAGTAACGCAGGGGAGAAGACCCAGTACTTC; CDR3aa: CASNAGEKTQYF
d_gene: -; len: 15; abundance: -; v_gene: TRBV5-5; j_gene: TRBJ2-3; CDR3nt: TGTGCCAGCAGCTTCCCGGGGTCTAGCACAGATACGCAGTATTTT; CDR3aa: CASSFPGSSTDTQYF
d_gene: -; len: 15; abundance: few; v_gene: TRBV7-2; j_gene: TRBJ2-3; CDR3nt: TGTGCCAGCAGCTTAGGGTTGGCGGCCCCAGATACGCAGTATTTT; CDR3aa: CASSLGLAAPDTQYF
d_gene: TRBD1; len: 13; abundance: -; v_gene: TRBV12-3/TRBV12-4; j_gene: TRBJ1-5; CDR3nt: TGTGCCAGCAGGGGGACAGGCAATCAGCCCCAGCATTTT; CDR3aa: CASRGTGNQPQHF
d_gene: TRBD1; len: 14; abundance: -; v_gene: TRBV28; j_gene: TRBJ1-2; CDR3nt: TGTGCCAGCAGAATGACAGGGTTGGGCTATGGCTACACCTTC; CDR3aa: CASRMTGLGYGYTF
d_gene: TRBD2; len: 16; abundance: -; v_gene: TRBV4-3; j_gene: TRBJ2-7; CDR3nt: TGCGCCAGCAGCCAAGATTCGGCGGGAGGGGGTTACGAGCAGTACTTC; CDR3aa: CASSQDSAGGGYEQYF
d_gene: TRBD2; len: 13; abundance: -; v_gene: TRBV11-3; j_gene: TRBJ2-2; CDR3nt: TGTGCCAGCGGGCCTAGCGGGAATCGGGAGCTGTTTTTT; CDR3aa: CASGPSGNRELFF
d_gene: -; len: 14; abundance: once; v_gene: TRBV5-1; j_gene: TRBJ2-5; CDR3nt: TGCGCCAGCAGCCCGCAGACAGTCGAACAGACCCAGTACTTC; CDR3aa: CASSPQTVEQTQYF
d_gene: TRBD1; len: 13; abundance: -; v_gene: TRBV6-5; j_gene: TRBJ1-1; CDR3nt: TGTGCCAGCAGCCCGGACAGGGAGGGTGAAGCTTTCTTT; CDR3aa: CASSPDREGEAFF
d_gene: -; len: 18; abundance: -; v_gene: TRBV7-4; j_gene: TRBJ2-1; CDR3nt: TGTGCCAGCAGCTTCCCCTCACCCGGACAACAGACTTACAATGAGCAGTTCTTC; CDR3aa: CASSFPSPGQQTYNEQFF